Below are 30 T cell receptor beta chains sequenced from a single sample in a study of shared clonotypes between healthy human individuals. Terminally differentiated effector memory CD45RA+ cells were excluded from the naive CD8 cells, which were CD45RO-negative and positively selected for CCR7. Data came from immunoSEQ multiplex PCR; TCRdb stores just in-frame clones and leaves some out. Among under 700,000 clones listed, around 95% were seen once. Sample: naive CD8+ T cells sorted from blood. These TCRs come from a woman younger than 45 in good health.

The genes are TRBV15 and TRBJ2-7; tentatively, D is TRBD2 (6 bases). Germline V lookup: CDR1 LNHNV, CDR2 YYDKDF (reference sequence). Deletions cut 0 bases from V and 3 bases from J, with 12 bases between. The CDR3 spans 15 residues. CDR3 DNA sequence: TGTGCCACCAGCAGAGACGGTGGGGAGGACTACGAGCAGTACTTC. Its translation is CATSRDGGEDYEQYF.

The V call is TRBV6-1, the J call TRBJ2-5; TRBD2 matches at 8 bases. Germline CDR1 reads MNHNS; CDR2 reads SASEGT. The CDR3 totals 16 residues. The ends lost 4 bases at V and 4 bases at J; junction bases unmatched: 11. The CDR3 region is CASSAIGLAGGETQYF. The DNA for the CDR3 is TGTGCCAGCAGTGCTATCGGACTAGCCGGTGGAGAGACCCAGTACTTC.

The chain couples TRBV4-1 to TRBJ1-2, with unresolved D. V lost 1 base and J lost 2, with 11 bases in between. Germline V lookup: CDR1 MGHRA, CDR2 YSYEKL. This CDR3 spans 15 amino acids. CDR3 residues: CASSQGRGINYGYTF. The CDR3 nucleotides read TGCGCCAGCAGCCAAGGTAGAGGGATAAACTATGGCTACACCTTC.

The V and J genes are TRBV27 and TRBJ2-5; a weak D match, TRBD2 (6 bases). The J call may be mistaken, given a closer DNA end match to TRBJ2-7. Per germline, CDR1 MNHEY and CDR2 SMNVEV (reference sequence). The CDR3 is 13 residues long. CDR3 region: CASSFPGGYEQYF. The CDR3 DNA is TGTGCCAGCAGTTTCCCCGGGGGCTACGAGCAGTACTTC.

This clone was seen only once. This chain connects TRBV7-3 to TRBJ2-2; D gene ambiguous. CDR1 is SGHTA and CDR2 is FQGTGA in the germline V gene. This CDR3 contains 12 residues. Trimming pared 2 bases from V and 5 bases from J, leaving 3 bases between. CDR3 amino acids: CASSLGTGELFF. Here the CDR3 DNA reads TGTGCCAGCAGCTTAGGGACCGGGGAGCTGTTTTTT.

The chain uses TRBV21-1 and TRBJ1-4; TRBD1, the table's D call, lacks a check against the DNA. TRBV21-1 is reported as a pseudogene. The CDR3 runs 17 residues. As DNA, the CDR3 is TGTGCCAGCACCACCGTCCCGGGACAGGGTTTCTTTGAAAAACTGTTTTTT. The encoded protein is CASTTVPGQGFFEKLFF.

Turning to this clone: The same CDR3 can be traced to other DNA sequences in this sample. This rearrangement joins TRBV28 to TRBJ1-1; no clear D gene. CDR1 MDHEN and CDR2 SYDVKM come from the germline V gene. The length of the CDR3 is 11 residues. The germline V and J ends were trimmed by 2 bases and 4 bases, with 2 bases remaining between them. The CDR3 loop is CASSLSTEAFF. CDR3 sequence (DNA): TGTGCCAGCAGTTTAAGCACTGAAGCTTTCTTT.

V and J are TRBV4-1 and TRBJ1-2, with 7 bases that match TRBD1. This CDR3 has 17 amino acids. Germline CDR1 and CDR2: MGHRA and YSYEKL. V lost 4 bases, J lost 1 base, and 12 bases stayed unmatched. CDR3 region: CASSPTGSLADNYGYTF. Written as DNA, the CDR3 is TGCGCCAGCAGCCCGACAGGGTCCTTAGCCGATAACTATGGCTACACCTTC.

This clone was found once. CDR3 DNA: TGTGCCAGCAGCTTAGTTGAGACAGATACGCAGTATTTT. It yields the protein CASSLVETDTQYF. The chain uses TRBV7-7 and TRBJ2-3; D is undetermined. The V gene lost 1 base and the J gene lost 3 bases, with 5 bases spanning the gap. The germline V gene encodes CDR1 SSHAT and CDR2 FNYEAQ (reference sequence). This CDR3 spans 13 amino acids.

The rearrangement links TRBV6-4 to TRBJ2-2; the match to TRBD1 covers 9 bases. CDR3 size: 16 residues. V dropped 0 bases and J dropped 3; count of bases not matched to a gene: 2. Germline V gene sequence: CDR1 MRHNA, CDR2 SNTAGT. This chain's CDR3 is CASSDSWTGDTGELFF. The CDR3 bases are TGTGCCAGCAGTGACTCATGGACAGGGGACACCGGGGAGCTGTTTTTT.

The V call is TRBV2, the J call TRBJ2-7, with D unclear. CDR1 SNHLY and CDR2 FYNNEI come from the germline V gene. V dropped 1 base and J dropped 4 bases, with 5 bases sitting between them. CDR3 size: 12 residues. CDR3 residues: CASSEEWYEQYF. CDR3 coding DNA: TGTGCCAGCAGTGAAGAATGGTACGAGCAGTACTTC. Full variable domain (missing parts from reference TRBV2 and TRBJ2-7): EPEVTQTPSHQVTQMGQEVILRCVPISNHLYFYWYRQILGQKVEFLVSFYNNEISEKSEIFDDQFSVERPDGSNFTLKIRSTKLEDSAMYFCASSEEWYEQYFGPGTRLTVT.

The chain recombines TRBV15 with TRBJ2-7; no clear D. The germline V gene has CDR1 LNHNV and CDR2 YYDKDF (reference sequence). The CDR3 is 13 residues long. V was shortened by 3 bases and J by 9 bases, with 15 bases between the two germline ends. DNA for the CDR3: TGTGCCACCAGCAGTTCCCTAGTGTCCCCGCAGTACTTC. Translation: CATSSSLVSPQYF.

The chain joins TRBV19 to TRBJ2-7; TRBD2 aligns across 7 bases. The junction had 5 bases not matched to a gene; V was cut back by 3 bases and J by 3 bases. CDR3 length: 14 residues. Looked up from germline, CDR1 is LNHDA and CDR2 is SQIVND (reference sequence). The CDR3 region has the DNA TGTGCCAGTAGTATGATTGCGGGAGACTACGAGCAGTACTTC. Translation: CASSMIAGDYEQYF. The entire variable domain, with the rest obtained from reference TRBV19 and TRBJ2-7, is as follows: DGGITQSPKYLFRKEGQNVTLSCEQNLNHDAMYWYRQDPGQGLRLIYYSQIVNDFQKGDIAEGYSVSREKKESFPLTVTSAQKNPTAFYLCASSMIAGDYEQYFGPGTRLTVT.

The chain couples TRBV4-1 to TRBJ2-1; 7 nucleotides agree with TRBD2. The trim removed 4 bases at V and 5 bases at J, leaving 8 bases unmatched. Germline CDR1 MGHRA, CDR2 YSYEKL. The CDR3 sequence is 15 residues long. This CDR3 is CASSPSRDYNNEQFF. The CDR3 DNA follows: TGCGCCAGCAGCCCCAGCCGGGACTACAACAATGAGCAGTTCTTC.

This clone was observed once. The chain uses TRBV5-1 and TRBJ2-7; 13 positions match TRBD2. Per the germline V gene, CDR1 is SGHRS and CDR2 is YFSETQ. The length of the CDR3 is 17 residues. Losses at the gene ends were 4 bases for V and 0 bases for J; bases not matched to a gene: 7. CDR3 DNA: TGCGCCAGCAGCACCGGGACTAGCGGGACCTACTCCTACGAGCAGTACTTC. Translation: CASSTGTSGTYSYEQYF.

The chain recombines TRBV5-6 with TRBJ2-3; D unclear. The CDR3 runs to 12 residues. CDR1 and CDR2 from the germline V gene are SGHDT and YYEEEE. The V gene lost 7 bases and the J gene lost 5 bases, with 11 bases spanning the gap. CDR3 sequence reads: CASGQWEDTQYF. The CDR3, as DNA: TGTGCCAGCGGGCAATGGGAAGATACGCAGTATTTT.

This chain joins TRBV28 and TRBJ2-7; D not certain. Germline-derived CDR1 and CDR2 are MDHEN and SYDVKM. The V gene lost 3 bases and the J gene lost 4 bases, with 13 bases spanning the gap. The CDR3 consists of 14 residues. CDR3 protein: CASSFLGSSYEQYF. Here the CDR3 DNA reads TGTGCCAGCAGTTTTTTGGGCAGCAGTTACGAGCAGTACTTC.

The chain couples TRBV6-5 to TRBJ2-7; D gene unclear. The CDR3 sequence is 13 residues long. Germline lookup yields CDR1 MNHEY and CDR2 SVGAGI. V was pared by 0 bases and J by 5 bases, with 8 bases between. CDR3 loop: CASSYSEGNEQYF. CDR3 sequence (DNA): TGTGCCAGCAGTTACTCCGAAGGGAACGAGCAGTACTTC.

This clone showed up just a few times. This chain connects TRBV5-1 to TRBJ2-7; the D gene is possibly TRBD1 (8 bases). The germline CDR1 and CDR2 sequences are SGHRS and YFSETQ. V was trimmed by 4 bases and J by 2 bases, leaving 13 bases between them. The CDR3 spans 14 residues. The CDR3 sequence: CASSPGGQAYEQYF. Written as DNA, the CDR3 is TGCGCCAGCAGCCCGGGGGGACAGGCCTACGAGCAGTACTTC.

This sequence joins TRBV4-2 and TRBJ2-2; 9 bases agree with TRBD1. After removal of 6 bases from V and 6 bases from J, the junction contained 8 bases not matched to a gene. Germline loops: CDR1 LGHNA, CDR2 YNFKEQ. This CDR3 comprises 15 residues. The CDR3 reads CASSLRTGVAGELFF. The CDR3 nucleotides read TGTGCCAGCAGTCTAAGGACAGGGGTCGCCGGGGAGCTGTTTTTT.

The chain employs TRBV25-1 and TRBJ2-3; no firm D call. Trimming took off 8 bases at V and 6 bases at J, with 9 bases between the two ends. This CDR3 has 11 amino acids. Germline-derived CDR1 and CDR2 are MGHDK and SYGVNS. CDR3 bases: TGTGCCAGCTCCTGGGCGGATACGCAGTATTTT. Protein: CASSWADTQYF.

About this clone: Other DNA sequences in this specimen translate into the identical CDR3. CDR3 loop: CASSIGVQPQHF. In DNA, the CDR3 is TGTGCCAGTAGTATAGGGGTTCAGCCCCAGCATTTT. The chain uses TRBV19 and TRBJ1-5; D is unresolved. CDR1 is LNHDA and CDR2 is SQIVND in the germline V gene (reference sequence). The CDR3 extends over 12 amino acids. V was shortened by 1 base and J by 6 bases, with 4 bases between the two germline ends. Based on the CDR3 plus reference TRBV19 and TRBJ1-5, the full variable domain is DGGITQSPKYLFRKEGQNVTLSCEQNLNHDAMYWYRQDPGQGLRLIYYSQIVNDFQKGDIAEGYSVSREKKESFPLTVTSAQKNPTAFYLCASSIGVQPQHFGDGTRLSIL.

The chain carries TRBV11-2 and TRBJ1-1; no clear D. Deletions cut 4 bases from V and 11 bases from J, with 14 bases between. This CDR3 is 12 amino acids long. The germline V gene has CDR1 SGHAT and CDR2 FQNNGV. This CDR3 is CASSSNQPRAFF. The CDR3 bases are TGTGCCAGCAGCTCGAACCAACCTCGGGCTTTCTTT.

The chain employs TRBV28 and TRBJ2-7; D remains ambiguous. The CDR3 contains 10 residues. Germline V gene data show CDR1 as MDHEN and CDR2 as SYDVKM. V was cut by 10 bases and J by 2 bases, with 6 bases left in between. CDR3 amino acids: CATQTYEQYF. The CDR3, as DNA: TGTGCCACCCAAACCTACGAGCAGTACTTC.

The CDR3 DNA reads TGTGCCAGCAGTTTATTCGGCGGGAGCCCAGATACGCAGTATTTT. The encoded protein is CASSLFGGSPDTQYF. V gene TRBV27 combines with J gene TRBJ2-3, with 7 positions matching TRBD2. Germline V gives CDR1 MNHEY, CDR2 SMNVEV (reference sequence). With 1 base clipped from V and 4 bases from J, the junction kept 5 bases outside the gene matches. The CDR3 loop spans 15 amino acids.

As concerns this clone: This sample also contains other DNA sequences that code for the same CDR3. CDR3 nucleotide sequence: TGTGCCAGCAGCTCCAGCGGTAGCTCCTACGAGCAGTACTTC. It translates to CASSSSGSSYEQYF. The chain uses TRBV5-6 and TRBJ2-7, with a possible D match to TRBD2 (5 bases). V lost 3 bases, J lost 0 bases, and 10 bases lay in between. The germline gives CDR1 SGHDT, CDR2 YYEEEE. The CDR3 loop spans 14 amino acids.

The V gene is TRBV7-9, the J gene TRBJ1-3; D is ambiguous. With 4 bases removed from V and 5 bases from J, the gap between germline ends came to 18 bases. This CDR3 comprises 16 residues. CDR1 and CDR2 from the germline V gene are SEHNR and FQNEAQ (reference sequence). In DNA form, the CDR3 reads TGTGCCAGCAGCTACGCTCTTGGGGTCTACAGAAACACCATATATTTT. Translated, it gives CASSYALGVYRNTIYF.

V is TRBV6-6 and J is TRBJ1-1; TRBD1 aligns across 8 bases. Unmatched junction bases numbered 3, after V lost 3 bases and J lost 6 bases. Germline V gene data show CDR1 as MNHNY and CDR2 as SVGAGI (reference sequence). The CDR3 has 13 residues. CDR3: CASSYETGAEAFF. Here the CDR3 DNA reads TGTGCCAGCAGTTATGAGACAGGGGCTGAAGCTTTCTTT.

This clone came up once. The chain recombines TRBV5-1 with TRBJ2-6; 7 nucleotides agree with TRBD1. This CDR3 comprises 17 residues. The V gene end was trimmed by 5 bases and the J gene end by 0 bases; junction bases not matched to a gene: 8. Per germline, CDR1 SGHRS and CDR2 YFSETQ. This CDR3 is CASRPGTEDSGANVLTF. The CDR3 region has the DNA TGCGCCAGCAGACCCGGGACAGAGGACTCTGGGGCCAACGTCCTGACTTTC.

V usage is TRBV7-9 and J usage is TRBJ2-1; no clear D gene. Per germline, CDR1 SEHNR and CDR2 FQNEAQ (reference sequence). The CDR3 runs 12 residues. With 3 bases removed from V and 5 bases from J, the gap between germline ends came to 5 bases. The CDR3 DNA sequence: TGTGCCAGCAGCTTCCTAAACAATGAGCAGTTCTTC. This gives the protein CASSFLNNEQFF.